This record looks at one TCR beta chain sequence and its context. Other DNA sequences of this sample code for an identical CDR3. Repertoires were generated with immunoSEQ multiplex PCR, while TCRdb's copy carries only in-frame clones and drops some. The sample has around 53,000 clones, approximately 90% seen once. The data were taken from a study of blood T cell repertoires in COVID-19. This clonotype was obtained from a woman in her sixties with COVID-19, enrolled during active disease. The sequenced sample was peripheral blood.

In DNA, the CDR3 is TGTGCCAGCAGTACCGGACAGGGGGCTCGGGGCTACACCTTC. Its protein is CASSTGQGARGYTF. V and J are TRBV2 and TRBJ1-2; TRBD1 agrees at 11 bases. Trimming took 5 bases from V and 8 from J; bases not matched to a gene: 7. This CDR3 contains 14 residues. CDR1 and CDR2 from the germline V gene are SNHLY and FYNNEI.